These 31 T cell receptor beta chains were all obtained from the same sample, sequenced in a study of cytotoxic CD8 clonotypes in ibrutinib-treated CLL. The table came from immunoSEQ multiplex PCR; TCRdb's copy has only in-frame clones and leaves some out. In the table there are 43,000 or so clones, about 69% of which are singletons. This specimen consisted of PBMCs, obtained after 24 months of ibrutinib treatment. These receptors all stem from a human donor with chronic lymphocytic leukemia.

This chain's CDR3 is CASSVTGSSGANVLTF. The CDR3 nucleotides are TGTGCCAGCAGCGTGACCGGAAGCTCTGGGGCCAACGTCCTGACTTTC. V is TRBV5-4 and J is TRBJ2-6; D ambiguous. The CDR3 consists of 16 residues. The V gene's germline CDR1 is SGHNT and CDR2 YYREEE (reference sequence). Trimming pared 4 bases from V and 0 bases from J, leaving 11 bases between.

This clone was detected only a few times. The V and J genes are TRBV5-6 and TRBJ2-7; 9 bases agree with TRBD1. This CDR3 region has 14 residues. Trimming at V came to 3 bases and at J to 2 bases, leaving 3 bases not matched to a gene. CDR1 SGHDT and CDR2 YYEEEE come from the germline V gene. The CDR3 is CASSSGTGPYEQYF. For the CDR3, the DNA is TGTGCCAGCAGCTCCGGGACAGGGCCCTACGAGCAGTACTTC.

The gene calls are TRBV14 and TRBJ2-7; either TRBD1 or TRBD2 may supply D (5 bases each). The CDR3 is 15 amino acids. Germline assignment: CDR1 SGHDN and CDR2 FVKESK. The germline V and J ends were trimmed by 0 bases and 7 bases, with 16 bases remaining between them. CDR3 sequence: CASSQDLLGPGEQYF. In nucleotides, the CDR3 is TGTGCCAGCAGCCAAGATCTGCTGGGGCCGGGGGAGCAGTACTTC.

The chain recombines TRBV12-5 with TRBJ2-3, with 9 bases fitting TRBD1. Germline V gene sequence: CDR1 LGHNT, CDR2 FRNRAP. The CDR3 is 15 amino acids. After removal of 7 bases from V and 4 bases from J, the junction contained 9 bases not matched to a gene. The CDR3 is CASEGGDREADTQYF. DNA for the CDR3: TGTGCTAGTGAGGGCGGGGACAGGGAGGCAGATACGCAGTATTTT.

The rearrangement links TRBV7-7 to TRBJ2-4, with D uncertain. There are 14 residues in the CDR3. Germline V gene lookup returns CDR1 SSHAT and CDR2 FNYEAQ (reference sequence). CDR3 DNA: TGTGCTAGCCCCGGCCCCTTAGCCAAAAACATTCAGTACTTC. This encodes CASPGPLAKNIQYF.

This clone was seen a handful of times. This rearrangement joins TRBV15 to TRBJ1-1, with 7 bases that match TRBD1. The CDR3 runs 14 residues. CDR1 LNHNV and CDR2 YYDKDF come from the germline V gene (reference sequence). J gave up 6 bases and V 1 base, and 5 bases lay outside the gene matches. CDR3: CATSRVDREAEAFF. The CDR3 nucleotides read TGTGCCACCAGCAGAGTAGACAGGGAGGCTGAAGCTTTCTTT.

This chain connects TRBV27 to TRBJ2-7; 7 bases agree with TRBD2. The CDR3 runs to 13 residues. Germline V gene lookup returns CDR1 MNHEY and CDR2 SMNVEV (reference sequence). Losses at the gene ends were 6 bases for V and 6 bases for J; bases not matched to a gene: 8. This chain's CDR3 is CASRISGSSEQYF. The CDR3 DNA reads TGTGCCAGCAGGATTAGCGGGTCAAGCGAGCAGTACTTC.

The sample holds a few counts of this clone. This chain joins TRBV11-2 and TRBJ2-2; 8 bases map to TRBD2. There are 18 residues in the CDR3. Germline CDR1 reads SGHAT; CDR2 reads FQNNGV. Losses at the gene ends were 5 bases for V and 3 bases for J; bases not matched to a gene: 14. CDR3 sequence: CASSPIESGSWYTGELFF. The CDR3 DNA is TGTGCCAGCAGCCCTATCGAGAGCGGGAGCTGGTACACCGGGGAGCTGTTTTTT.

V gene TRBV5-1 combines with J gene TRBJ2-7, with 9 bases matching TRBD2. Looked up from germline, CDR1 is SGHRS and CDR2 is YFSETQ. Trimming removed 4 bases from V and 2 bases from J; junction bases left unmatched: 4. The CDR3 is 14 amino acids. CDR3 bases: TGCGCCAGCAGCAGCGCTAGCGGGGCCTACGAGCAGTACTTC. Its translation is CASSSASGAYEQYF.

This chain links TRBV19 with TRBJ1-1; 9 bases match TRBD1. This CDR3 is 15 amino acids long. Germline values: CDR1 LNHDA, CDR2 SQIVND (reference sequence). The V and J ends lost 2 bases and 1 base, in that order; junction bases with no gene match: 2. The CDR3 reads CASSIPGQGNTEAFF. The CDR3 bases are TGTGCCAGTAGTATACCGGGACAGGGGAACACTGAAGCTTTCTTT.

The chain combines TRBV30 with TRBJ1-6; D unclear. V gave up 0 bases and J gave up 10 bases, with 7 bases separating them. CDR1 and CDR2 from the germline V gene are GTSNPN and SVGIG (reference sequence). This CDR3 contains 12 residues. This chain's CDR3 is CAWSVPGSPLHF. DNA for the CDR3: TGTGCCTGGAGTGTACCGGGGTCACCCCTCCACTTT.

The V and J genes are TRBV6-6 and TRBJ2-1; 10 bases map to TRBD2. V dropped 2 bases and J dropped 4; count of bases not matched to a gene: 2. The CDR3 has 15 residues. Germline CDR1 and CDR2: MNHNY and SVGAGI (reference sequence). CDR3 in amino acids: CASSYRTSGYNEQFF. Written as DNA, the CDR3 is TGTGCCAGCAGTTACCGGACTAGCGGTTACAATGAGCAGTTCTTC.

The V gene is TRBV18, the J gene TRBJ2-7, with D unclear. In germline, CDR1 is KGHSH, CDR2 LQKENI. The CDR3 totals 14 residues. V was pared by 2 bases and J by 1 base, with 9 bases between. The CDR3 loop is CASSPFSESYEQYF. CDR3 DNA: TGTGCCAGCTCACCATTTTCAGAATCCTACGAGCAGTACTTC.

This clone came up a few times. This chain uses TRBV4-1 with TRBJ2-7; 10 nucleotides align to TRBD2. Trimming at V came to 1 base and at J to 0 bases, leaving 9 bases not matched to a gene. The CDR3 sequence is 18 residues long. CDR1 and CDR2 from the germline V gene are MGHRA and YSYEKL. The CDR3 coding sequence is TGCGCCAGCAGCCAAGGGTCCCTCGGACTAGCGGACTCCTACGAGCAGTACTTC. It translates to CASSQGSLGLADSYEQYF.

The chain combines TRBV6-9 with TRBJ1-2; D remains ambiguous. The CDR3 has 14 amino acids. V lost 2 bases and J 5 bases, leaving 12 bases between the germline ends. Germline CDR1 and CDR2: MNHGY and SVAAGI. The CDR3 protein is CASSYPRELYGYTF. As DNA, the CDR3 is TGTGCCAGCAGTTATCCCCGGGAGCTATATGGCTACACCTTC.

The chain uses TRBV10-3 and TRBJ2-1; D perhaps matches TRBD1 (6 bases). The CDR3 is made up of 15 amino acids. Germline CDR1 and CDR2: ENHRY and SYGVKD. The V end was cut by 7 bases, the J end by 0 bases, with 13 bases between. CDR3 DNA: TGTGCCATCATGGACAGCGGAAGCTCCTACAATGAGCAGTTCTTC. Amino acids: CAIMDSGSSYNEQFF.

The chain joins TRBV19 to TRBJ1-4; possible D gene TRBD1, 6 bases. The CDR3 runs 16 residues. Deletions cut 1 base from V and 7 bases from J, with 16 bases between. From germline, CDR1 is LNHDA and CDR2 SQIVND (reference sequence). The CDR3 DNA is TGTGCCAGTAGTATAGGGGGGACAAACCGGTTTGAAAAACTGTTTTTT. Protein: CASSIGGTNRFEKLFF.

The chain joins TRBV28 to TRBJ2-7, with unresolved D. V was trimmed by 6 bases and J by 0 bases, leaving 15 bases between them. The CDR3 extends over 15 amino acids. Germline V lookup: CDR1 MDHEN, CDR2 SYDVKM. The CDR3 region has the DNA TGTGCCAGCAGCCCCAGTGGTGGTTACTCCTACGAGCAGTACTTC. Residues: CASSPSGGYSYEQYF.

V is TRBV10-3 and J is TRBJ1-1; TRBD1 is a possible D gene (5 bases). This CDR3 has 12 amino acids. Germline CDR1 ENHRY, CDR2 SYGVKD. Between the trimmed V and J ends, which lost 2 bases and 7 bases, there was a span of 8 bases. Written as DNA, the CDR3 is TGTGCCATCAGTGAGGGGGCAGATGAAGCTTTCTTT. Translating gives CAISEGADEAFF.

This clone was observed a handful of times. The chain is built from TRBV6-6 and TRBJ2-5; D gene uncertain. The CDR3 contains 11 residues. Trimming stripped 5 bases from V and 5 bases from J, with 6 bases between. Germline V CDR1 and CDR2: MNHNY, SVGAGI (reference sequence). DNA of the CDR3: TGTGCCAGCAGTCGAGGCGAGACCCAGTACTTC. This codes for CASSRGETQYF.

This clone was picked up a small number of times. This rearrangement joins TRBV30 to TRBJ1-6, with D possibly matching TRBD1 (6 bases). The germline V and J ends were trimmed by 4 bases and 5 bases, with 12 bases remaining between them. The CDR3 sequence is 14 residues long. CDR1 GTSNPN and CDR2 SVGIG come from the germline V gene (reference sequence). CDR3 DNA: TGTGCCTGGATAGGGGACACCAATAATTCACCCCTCCACTTT. It specifies CAWIGDTNNSPLHF.

This rearrangement joins TRBV19 to TRBJ2-3; TRBD2 agrees at 13 bases. The CDR3 is 18 residues long. The junction had 10 bases not matched to a gene; V was cut back by 5 bases and J by 2 bases. CDR1 LNHDA and CDR2 SQIVND come from the germline V gene (reference sequence). The CDR3 protein is CASSRSGTSGDVTDTQYF. The CDR3 nucleotides are TGTGCCAGTAGTCGTTCAGGGACTAGCGGGGACGTCACAGATACGCAGTATTTT.

This clone was counted between two and nine times. The chain joins TRBV10-3 to TRBJ1-1; 7 bases line up with TRBD1. V was clipped by 5 bases and J by 3 bases; unmatched bases: 3. From germline, CDR1 is ENHRY and CDR2 SYGVKD. The CDR3 runs to 13 residues. The CDR3 sequence is CAISPTGDTEAFF. In DNA, the CDR3 is TGTGCCATCAGTCCTACAGGGGACACTGAAGCTTTCTTT.

The chain links TRBV7-2 to TRBJ2-3; D gene unclear. Germline V gives CDR1 SGHTA, CDR2 FQGNSA. The V gene lost 3 bases and the J gene lost 6 bases, with 7 bases spanning the gap. This CDR3 contains 12 residues. The CDR3 DNA reads TGTGCCAGCAGCTTCCGTTCGGATACGCAGTATTTT. Translated, it gives CASSFRSDTQYF.

This clone has more than one count but fewer than ten. The chain combines TRBV14 with TRBJ2-3; D gene uncertain. This CDR3 comprises 13 residues. V was pared by 5 bases and J by 5 bases, with 11 bases between. In germline, CDR1 is SGHDN, CDR2 FVKESK. CDR3 amino acids: CASSDYPGDTQYF. CDR3 nucleotides: TGTGCCAGCAGCGATTACCCGGGAGATACGCAGTATTTT.

This clone was recorded a few times. The V gene is TRBV19, the J gene TRBJ1-3; D is uncertain. The CDR3 has 11 residues. V was clipped by 3 bases and J by 8 bases, with 5 bases between them. Per the germline V gene, CDR1 is LNHDA and CDR2 is SQIVND (reference sequence). CDR3 sequence reads: CASSIGYTIYF. CDR3 coding DNA: TGTGCCAGTAGTATTGGCTACACCATATATTTT. The variable domain in full, completed from reference TRBV19 and TRBJ1-3, reads DGGITQSPKYLFRKEGQNVTLSCEQNLNHDAMYWYRQDPGQGLRLIYYSQIVNDFQKGDIAEGYSVSREKKESFPLTVTSAQKNPTAFYLCASSIGYTIYFGEGSWLTVV.

The chain employs TRBV6-4 and TRBJ2-3, with D tentatively TRBD2 (5 bases). Trimming left V 0 bases short and J 3 bases short, with 16 bases between. Per germline, CDR1 MRHNA and CDR2 SNTAGT. The CDR3 contains 17 residues. The CDR3, as DNA: TGTGCCAGCAGTGACTCGGGTCCCCCACGGGAAACAGATACGCAGTATTTT. Residues: CASSDSGPPRETDTQYF.

J is TRBJ2-3 and V is TRBV28; D is ambiguous. The CDR3 covers 17 residues. The germline CDR1 and CDR2 sequences are MDHEN and SYDVKM. V was shortened by 3 bases and J by 2 bases, with 18 bases between the two germline ends. This chain's CDR3 is CASSFSVQRRTTDTQYF. DNA for the CDR3: TGTGCCAGCAGTTTTTCGGTACAGCGAAGGACCACAGATACGCAGTATTTT.

The chain joins TRBV28 to TRBJ2-2, with D possibly TRBD2 on 6 matching bases. The CDR3 has 15 amino acids. Germline V gene data show CDR1 as MDHEN and CDR2 as SYDVKM. Trimming removed 3 bases at V and 3 bases at J, with 11 bases between. CDR3 region: CASSLSGGYTGELFF. As DNA, the CDR3 is TGTGCCAGCAGTTTGTCCGGGGGATACACCGGGGAGCTGTTTTTT.

The rearrangement joins TRBV11-2 to TRBJ2-2; perhaps D is TRBD1 or TRBD2 (5 bases each). The V gene's germline CDR1 is SGHAT and CDR2 FQNNGV. The length of the CDR3 is 15 residues. With 4 bases removed from V and 3 bases from J, the gap between germline ends came to 12 bases. The CDR3 nucleotides read TGTGCCAGCAGCTCACGGGGCTCTTACACCGGGGAGCTGTTTTTT. Translating it yields CASSSRGSYTGELFF.

The rearrangement links TRBV6-5 to TRBJ2-7; D perhaps matches TRBD2 (6 bases). CDR3 length equals 14 residues. V was shortened by 6 bases and J by 2 bases, with 14 bases between the two germline ends. From germline, CDR1 is MNHEY and CDR2 SVGAGI. The CDR3 sequence: CASREGGAPYEQYF. In nucleotides, the CDR3 is TGTGCCAGCAGAGAGGGAGGCGCTCCCTACGAGCAGTACTTC.